The present T cell receptor beta chain was sequenced within a study of sequential checkpoint blockade in melanoma. Treatment reported: randomized to nivolumab then ipilimumab (arm A) or the reverse (arm B). This table comes from immunoSEQ multiplex PCR, and its TCRdb copy is limited to in-frame clones, with some not included. This table has more than 9,500 clones, approximately 63% appearing once. This CDR3 region has 15 residues. Germline V gene lookup returns CDR1 SGHDT and CDR2 YYEEEE. The J segment lost 7 bases and the V segment lost 3 bases, leaving 7 bases of the junction unmatched. The material sequenced was CD8+ T cells sorted from blood (inferred from file names), taken from a patient given nivolumab and ipilimumab in sequence. This sequence was found in a human donor with melanoma. The chain joins TRBV5-6 to TRBJ2-2; the match to TRBD2 covers 9 bases. The DNA for the CDR3 is TGTGCCAGCAGCTGGATGGGACTAGCAGGCGGGGAGCTGTTTTTT. This encodes CASSWMGLAGGELFF.